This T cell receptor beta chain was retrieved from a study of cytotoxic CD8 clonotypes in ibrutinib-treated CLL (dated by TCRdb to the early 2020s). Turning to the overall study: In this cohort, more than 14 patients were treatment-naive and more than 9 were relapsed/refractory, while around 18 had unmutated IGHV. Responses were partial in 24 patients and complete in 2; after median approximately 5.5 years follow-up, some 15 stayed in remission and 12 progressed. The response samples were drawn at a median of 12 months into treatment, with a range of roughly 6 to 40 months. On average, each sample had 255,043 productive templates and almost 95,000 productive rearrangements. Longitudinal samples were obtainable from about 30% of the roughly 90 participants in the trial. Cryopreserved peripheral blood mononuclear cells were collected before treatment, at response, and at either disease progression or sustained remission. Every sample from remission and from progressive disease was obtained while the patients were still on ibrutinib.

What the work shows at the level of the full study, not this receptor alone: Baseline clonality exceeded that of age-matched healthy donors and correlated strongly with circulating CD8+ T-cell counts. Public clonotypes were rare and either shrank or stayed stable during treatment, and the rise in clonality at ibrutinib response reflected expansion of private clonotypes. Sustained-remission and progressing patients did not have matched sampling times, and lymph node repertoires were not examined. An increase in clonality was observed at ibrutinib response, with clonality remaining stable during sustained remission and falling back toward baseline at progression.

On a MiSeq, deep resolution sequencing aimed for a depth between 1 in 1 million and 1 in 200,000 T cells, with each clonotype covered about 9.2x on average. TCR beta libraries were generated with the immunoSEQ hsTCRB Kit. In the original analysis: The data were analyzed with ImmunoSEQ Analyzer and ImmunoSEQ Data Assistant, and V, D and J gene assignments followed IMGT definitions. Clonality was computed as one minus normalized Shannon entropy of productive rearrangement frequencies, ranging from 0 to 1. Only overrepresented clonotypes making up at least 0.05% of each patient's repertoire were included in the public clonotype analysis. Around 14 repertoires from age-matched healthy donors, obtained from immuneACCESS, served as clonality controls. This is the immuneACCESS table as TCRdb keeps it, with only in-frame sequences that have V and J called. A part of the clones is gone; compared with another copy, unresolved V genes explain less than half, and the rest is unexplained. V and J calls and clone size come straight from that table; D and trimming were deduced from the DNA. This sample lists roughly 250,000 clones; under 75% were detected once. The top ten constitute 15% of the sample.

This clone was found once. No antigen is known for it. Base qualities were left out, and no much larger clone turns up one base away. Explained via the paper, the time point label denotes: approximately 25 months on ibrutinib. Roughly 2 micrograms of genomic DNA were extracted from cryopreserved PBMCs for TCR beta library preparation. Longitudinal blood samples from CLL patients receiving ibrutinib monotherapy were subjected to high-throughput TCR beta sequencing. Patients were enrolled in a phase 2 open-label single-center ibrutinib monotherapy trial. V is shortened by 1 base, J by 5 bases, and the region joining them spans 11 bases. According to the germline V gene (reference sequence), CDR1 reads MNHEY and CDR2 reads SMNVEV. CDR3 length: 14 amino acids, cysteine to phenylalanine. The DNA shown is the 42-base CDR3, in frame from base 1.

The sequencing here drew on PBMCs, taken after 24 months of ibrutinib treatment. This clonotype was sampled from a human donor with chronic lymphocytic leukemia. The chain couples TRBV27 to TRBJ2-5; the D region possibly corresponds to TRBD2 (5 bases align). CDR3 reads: CASSLFRDGETQYF. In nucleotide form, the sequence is TGTGCCAGCAGTTTATTCCGGGATGGGGAGACCCAGTACTTC.